The rows below give T cell receptor beta chains drawn from one sample of a study of blood T cell repertoires in COVID-19. Data came from immunoSEQ multiplex PCR; TCRdb stores just in-frame clones and leaves some out. Of approximately 240,000 clones listed, over 90% are singletons. Material: peripheral blood. Source of these receptors: a young man with COVID-19, enrolled during active disease. Each CDR3 is given without its conserved first and last residue. Each record gives: J gene, V gene, clone size, CDR3 protein. Clone size is stated in some rows and not others, as once, few, many or a class when expanded.

TRBJ2-1 TRBV2 . ASTPDRGHEQF
TRBJ2-7 TRBV6-6 . ASSYLNYEQY
TRBJ2-7 TRBV6-6 . ASSWTGGDYEQY
TRBJ1-3 TRBV7-2 . ASSFGWSGNTIY
TRBJ2-1 TRBV2 . ASSEPKTSYSYNEQF
TRBJ2-3 TRBV10-3 . AISESMSGGLDTQY
TRBJ1-1 TRBV4-1 . ASSQARAGGRNTEAF
TRBJ2-7 TRBV5-1 . ASSLYGEAVTSYEQY
TRBJ2-5 TRBV2 . ASSPTSGGGGETQY
TRBJ2-3 TRBV3-1/TRBV3-2 . ASSKEADYTDTQY
TRBJ1-1 TRBV27 . ASSLYPRGLNTEAF
TRBJ2-3 TRBV2 . ASIAGGPDTQY
TRBJ1-1 TRBV12-3/TRBV12-4 . ASSPDRTLEAF
TRBJ2-3 TRBV2 . ASRAKSGGTYTQY
TRBJ1-6 TRBV9 . ASSAGQVNSPLH
TRBJ1-2 TRBV29-1 . SAMQGAYGYT
TRBJ1-2 TRBV19 . ASSIRNYGYT
TRBJ2-3 TRBV4-1 . ASSQRWTSTDTQY
TRBJ1-6 TRBV3-1/TRBV3-2 . ASSQDRWQGAGSPLH
TRBJ1-2 TRBV19 . ASTPVRDKGMEGYT
TRBJ1-1 TRBV6-2/TRBV6-3 . ASSYEGGLAF
TRBJ1-1 TRBV6-5 . ASSYSTGNTEAF
TRBJ2-2 TRBV11-2 . ASNDGSTNTGELF
TRBJ2-7 TRBV3-1/TRBV3-2 . ASSPAGGRSYEQY
TRBJ1-1 TRBV10-2 . AISQGKDTEAF
TRBJ2-7 TRBV12-5 . ASSDAGQNYEQY
TRBJ2-7 TRBV5-1 . ASSFRVSPTYEQY
TRBJ2-7 TRBV6-5 . ASSYSGTANGYEQY
TRBJ1-5 TRBV19 once ASSILPGGNSNQPQH
TRBJ2-1 TRBV6-1 . ASSEFSGGNYNEQF
TRBJ1-2 TRBV6-5 . ASRTGGFLSGGYT
TRBJ2-5 TRBV4-1 . ASSQVTAGYQETQY
TRBJ2-5 TRBV9 . ASSVGQNQETQY
TRBJ1-2 TRBV7-3 . ASSSSGQDYGYT
TRBJ1-6 TRBV19 . ASSIGQENSPLH
TRBJ2-1 TRBV9 once ASSGLDRASGGAVTDEQF
TRBJ1-3 TRBV7-9 . ASSLFASSGNTIY
TRBJ1-2 TRBV7-9 . ASSLTRNYGYT
TRBJ2-3 TRBV19 . ASSIAGRTDTQY
TRBJ1-1 TRBV4-1 few ASSPETGNTEAF
TRBJ2-1 TRBV30 . AWSVQLRDRVGWNEQF
TRBJ1-1 TRBV6-5 . ASSYAGTTEAF
TRBJ1-2 TRBV4-2 . ASSQDGGEVHYGYT
TRBJ2-3 TRBV3-1/TRBV3-2 . ASEATDTQY
TRBJ1-1 TRBV18 . ASSPRTEYASNTEAF
TRBJ2-3 TRBV7-9 few ASSVFRDTLDTQY
TRBJ1-3 TRBV4-1 . ASSQGRSPVSTIY
TRBJ1-1 TRBV7-9 . ASSLPKRNTEAF